The 30 T cell receptor beta chains below were found in one sample sequenced in a study of cytomegalovirus exposure and HLA in healthy donors. PCR employed 60 Vbeta and 13 Jbeta primers. Method: immunoSEQ multiplex PCR; TCRdb's copy keeps in-frame clones and lacks some. Of 180,000 or so clones in the sample, roughly 90% were seen once. The sequenced material came from PBMCs. The origin of the receptors is a woman aged 25-40 years in good health and CMV-seronegative.

The gene calls are TRBV11-3 and TRBJ2-2, with TRBD1 matching over 11 bases. Germline V gene data show CDR1 as SGHNT and CDR2 as YENEEA. The V gene end was trimmed by 4 bases and the J gene end by 0 bases; junction bases not matched to a gene: 7. The CDR3 has 18 residues. Here the CDR3 reads CASSSVPGQGANTGELFF. CDR3 in DNA: TGTGCCAGCAGCTCGGTTCCGGGACAGGGGGCGAACACCGGGGAGCTGTTTTTT.

This chain links TRBV7-8 with TRBJ2-3, with TRBD2 as a possible D gene (5 bases). The germline V gene encodes CDR1 SGHVS and CDR2 FQNEAQ. The CDR3 covers 12 residues. The V and J ends lost 6 bases and 9 bases respectively, with 13 bases between them. The CDR3 nucleotides read TGTGCCAGCAGTCCGAGGGTTGGGACGCAGTATTTT. Residues: CASSPRVGTQYF.

J is TRBJ2-1 and V is TRBV5-1; 10 nucleotides align to TRBD1. Looked up from germline, CDR1 is SGHRS and CDR2 is YFSETQ. V shed 4 bases, J shed 6 bases, and the junction held 4 bases outside the gene matches. This CDR3 has 14 amino acids. In nucleotides, the CDR3 is TGCGCCAGCAGCGTCCGGGACAGGGGCAATGAGCAGTTCTTC. It specifies CASSVRDRGNEQFF.

The rearrangement uses TRBV6-1 and TRBJ2-7; no clear D. Germline CDR1 reads MNHNS; CDR2 reads SASEGT. CDR3 length: 12 amino acids. V lost 6 bases, J lost 7 bases, and 13 bases lay in between. This CDR3 is CASRTVTDEQYF. The DNA for the CDR3 is TGTGCCAGCAGAACAGTAACAGATGAGCAGTACTTC.

This clone was detected a few times. J is TRBJ2-1 and V is TRBV7-6; D possibly corresponds to TRBD2 (6 bases). CDR3 length: 16 residues. Trimming removed 5 bases from V and 1 base from J, with 15 bases in between. The V gene's germline CDR1 is SGHVS and CDR2 FNYEAQ. CDR3 region: CASSQTARGSYNEQFF. CDR3 DNA sequence: TGTGCCAGCAGCCAAACCGCCCGGGGGTCCTACAATGAGCAGTTCTTC.

This clone has just a few counts. The chain joins TRBV6-1 to TRBJ1-2, with 8 bases that match TRBD1. Germline values: CDR1 MNHNS, CDR2 SASEGT. CDR3 size: 13 residues. The V and J ends lost 9 bases and 4 bases, in that order; junction bases with no gene match: 7. CDR3 sequence (DNA): TGTGCCAGTCACCAGGGGGCGGGCTATGGCTACACCTTC. Translation gives CASHQGAGYGYTF.

The chain couples TRBV2 to TRBJ2-1, with 10 bases matching TRBD2. J gave up 5 bases and V 6 bases, and 10 bases lay outside the gene matches. Germline V gene sequence: CDR1 SNHLY, CDR2 FYNNEI. The CDR3 has 16 amino acids. The CDR3 is CASSIAGGGRDNEQFF. In nucleotides, the CDR3 is TGTGCCAGCAGCATAGCGGGAGGTGGTCGCGACAATGAGCAGTTCTTC.

The chain couples TRBV19 to TRBJ1-2, with D possibly TRBD1 on 5 matching bases. V lost 6 bases, J lost 6 bases, and 14 bases lay in between. The germline V gene has CDR1 LNHDA and CDR2 SQIVND (reference sequence). The CDR3 is 13 residues long. This CDR3 reads CASSLGAAHGYTF. In DNA, the CDR3 is TGTGCCAGTAGCCTAGGGGCGGCGCATGGCTACACCTTC.

This chain connects TRBV5-1 to TRBJ2-1; TRBD1 matches at 9 bases. The CDR3 extends over 17 amino acids. Losses at the gene ends were 4 bases for V and 2 bases for J; bases not matched to a gene: 10. CDR1 is SGHRS and CDR2 is YFSETQ in the germline V gene. CDR3 protein: CASSLKNGTGTYNEQFF. The CDR3 coding sequence is TGCGCCAGCAGCCTAAAAAACGGGACAGGGACCTACAATGAGCAGTTCTTC.

The gene calls are TRBV6-1 and TRBJ1-2; unclear D gene. This CDR3 contains 18 residues. V was shortened by 4 bases and J by 3 bases, with 24 bases between the two germline ends. Germline V gene data show CDR1 as MNHNS and CDR2 as SASEGT. CDR3 DNA: TGTGCCAGCAGTGGAGATGAGGACTCTGCCTATCCTTACTATGGCTACACCTTC. Encoded protein: CASSGDEDSAYPYYGYTF.

The genes are TRBV19 and TRBJ2-1, with 11 bases aligning to TRBD2. Germline values: CDR1 LNHDA, CDR2 SQIVND (reference sequence). Trimming cost V 7 bases and J 7 bases; bases outside gene matches: 9. The CDR3 loop spans 15 amino acids. CDR3 DNA: TGTGCCAGTACCTCCGGGACTAGCGGATTTAATGAGCAGTTCTTC. Protein product: CASTSGTSGFNEQFF.

This chain joins TRBV5-6 and TRBJ2-1, with 10 bases fitting TRBD2. Losses at the gene ends were 4 bases for V and 1 base for J; bases not matched to a gene: 11. There are 18 residues in the CDR3. Germline assignment: CDR1 SGHDT and CDR2 YYEEEE. The CDR3 nucleotides are TGTGCCAGCAGCACCAAGCGGGAGGGCCGTATGTCCTACAATGAGCAGTTCTTC. Translation: CASSTKREGRMSYNEQFF.

The genes are TRBV28 and TRBJ2-7, with unresolved D. Looked up from germline, CDR1 is MDHEN and CDR2 is SYDVKM. With 5 bases removed from V and 3 bases from J, the gap between germline ends came to 14 bases. The CDR3 length is 14 residues. The DNA for the CDR3 is TGTGCCAGCAGTCCTACTATGCCGCTCTACGAGCAGTACTTC. Amino acids: CASSPTMPLYEQYF.

This clone was seen a few times. The rearrangement joins TRBV5-5 to TRBJ2-1, with TRBD2 matching over 8 bases. Germline V gene data show CDR1 as SGHKS and CDR2 as YYEKEE (reference sequence). After removal of 1 base from V and 10 bases from J, the junction contained 7 bases not matched to a gene. The CDR3 contains 14 residues. CDR3 protein: CASSLLLAGGEQFF. The CDR3 nucleotides are TGTGCCAGCAGCTTGCTGCTAGCGGGTGGCGAGCAGTTCTTC.

The sample holds a few counts of this clone. The chain links TRBV4-1 to TRBJ2-2; 12 bases are a match to TRBD2. Trimming at V came to 3 bases and at J to 5 bases, leaving 7 bases not matched to a gene. This CDR3 is 17 amino acids long. Germline values: CDR1 MGHRA, CDR2 YSYEKL. In DNA form, the CDR3 reads TGCGCCAGCAGCCAGGGTGGGACTAGCGGGTTTACCGGGGAGCTGTTTTTT. Protein sequence: CASSQGGTSGFTGELFF.

J is TRBJ2-7 and V is TRBV19; 12 nucleotides line up with TRBD1. The CDR3 is made up of 15 amino acids. CDR1 is LNHDA and CDR2 is SQIVND in the germline V gene (reference sequence). Trimming at V came to 3 bases and at J to 4 bases, leaving 4 bases not matched to a gene. CDR3 in amino acids: CASSIGTGGRYEQYF. The CDR3 DNA sequence: TGTGCCAGTAGTATCGGGACAGGGGGCCGGTACGAGCAGTACTTC.

V and J are TRBV7-3 and TRBJ2-1, with 12 bases fitting TRBD2. The CDR3 totals 15 residues. The V gene end was trimmed by 4 bases and the J gene end by 6 bases; junction bases not matched to a gene: 4. The germline V gene has CDR1 SGHTA and CDR2 FQGTGA. The CDR3 protein is CASSSTSGSGNEQFF. The DNA of the CDR3 is TGTGCCAGCAGCTCGACTAGCGGGAGTGGCAATGAGCAGTTCTTC. Supplemented by reference TRBV7-3 and TRBJ2-1, the full variable domain reads GAGVSQTPSNKVTEKGKYVELRCDPISGHTALYWYRQSLGQGPEFLIYFQGTGAADDSGLPNDRFFAVRPEGSVSTLKIQRTERGDSAVYLCASSSTSGSGNEQFFGPGTRLTVL.

The chain joins TRBV5-1 to TRBJ2-6, with 7 bases lining up with TRBD2. Per the germline V gene, CDR1 is SGHRS and CDR2 is YFSETQ. V trimming: 4 bases; J trimming: 3 bases; junction bases outside the gene matches: 4. The CDR3 runs 15 residues. CDR3 DNA sequence: TGCGCCAGCAGCGGGGGGGGTGTTGGGGCCAACGTCCTGACTTTC. This sequence encodes CASSGGGVGANVLTF. The full variable domain, in which reference TRBV5-1 and TRBJ2-6 provide the parts outside the CDR3, is KAGVTQTPRYLIKTRGQQVTLSCSPISGHRSVSWYQQTPGQGLQFLFEYFSETQRNKGNFPGRFSGRQFSNSRSEMNVSTLELGDSALYLCASSGGGVGANVLTFGAGSRLTVL.

The chain combines TRBV29-1 with TRBJ2-1; TRBD2 matches at 8 bases. The CDR3 contains 18 residues. Per germline, CDR1 SQVTM and CDR2 ANQGSEA. The junction had 16 bases not matched to a gene; V was cut back by 6 bases and J by 0 bases. In DNA, the CDR3 is TGCAGCGTCAAAGCCCTTGAGGTAGCGGGGAACTCCTACAATGAGCAGTTCTTC. Translating it yields CSVKALEVAGNSYNEQFF.

The rearrangement links TRBV5-1 to TRBJ2-3; possibly TRBD1 for D (6 bases). From germline, CDR1 is SGHRS and CDR2 YFSETQ. The CDR3 length is 16 residues. The germline V and J ends were trimmed by 10 bases and 0 bases, with 21 bases remaining between them. DNA for the CDR3: TGCGCCTCTCGAACCTTAGGACAGACTAGCACAGATACGCAGTATTTT. This translates into CASRTLGQTSTDTQYF.

This chain links TRBV25-1 with TRBJ2-1; the match to TRBD2 covers 7 bases. Germline V CDR1 and CDR2: MGHDK, SYGVNS. This CDR3 spans 15 amino acids. V trimming: 0 bases; J trimming: 4 bases; junction bases outside the gene matches: 3. CDR3 residues: CASSEYGGGYNEQFF. The CDR3 DNA follows: TGTGCCAGCAGTGAATATGGGGGGGGATACAATGAGCAGTTCTTC.

This chain links TRBV6-5 with TRBJ1-5, with D unclear. V was clipped by 5 bases and J by 5 bases, with 7 bases between them. The CDR3 has 12 amino acids. CDR1 and CDR2 from the germline V gene are MNHEY and SVGAGI. DNA of the CDR3: TGTGCCAGCAGTGAGTTCCATCAGCCCCAGCATTTT. It specifies CASSEFHQPQHF.

This clone turned up a few times. This chain uses TRBV19 with TRBJ1-1; maybe TRBD1 (6 bases). With 9 bases removed from V and 1 base from J, the gap between germline ends came to 12 bases. This CDR3 is built from 13 residues. CDR1 is LNHDA and CDR2 is SQIVND in the germline V gene (reference sequence). CDR3 bases: TGTGCCAGCTCTAGGACAGAGAACACTGAAGCTTTCTTT. It is translated as CASSRTENTEAFF.

The rearrangement joins TRBV20-1 to TRBJ2-7; 8 nucleotides match TRBD2. Germline CDR1 and CDR2: DFQATT and SNEGSKA (reference sequence). This CDR3 has 11 amino acids. CDR3 region: CRSAGAYEQYF. The DNA for the CDR3 is TGCAGGTCAGCGGGAGCCTACGAGCAGTACTTC.

The chain recombines TRBV7-2 with TRBJ2-1; the D is unclear. The length of the CDR3 is 11 residues. The germline gives CDR1 SGHTA, CDR2 FQGNSA. The germline V and J ends were trimmed by 2 bases and 9 bases, with 5 bases remaining between them. CDR3 bases: TGTGCCAGCAGCTTATCCAGTGAGCAGTTCTTC. Residues: CASSLSSEQFF.

The chain combines TRBV27 with TRBJ2-1, with 8 bases identical to TRBD1. The CDR3 spans 15 residues. The J segment lost 7 bases and the V segment lost 3 bases, leaving 8 bases of the junction unmatched. Germline CDR1 is MNHEY and CDR2 is SMNVEV (reference sequence). The CDR3: CASSFDRTGRNEQFF. The CDR3 DNA reads TGTGCCAGCAGTTTTGACCGGACAGGGAGGAATGAGCAGTTCTTC.

The V call is TRBV7-6, the J call TRBJ2-7; 7 nucleotides match TRBD2. V lost 5 bases and J lost 2; bases outside the gene matches: 18. CDR1 is SGHVS and CDR2 is FNYEAQ in the germline V gene. The CDR3 consists of 18 residues. DNA for the CDR3: TGTGCCAGCAGCCCAGCTAGCGGATTTACCCTTACCCCCTACGAGCAGTACTTC. Translating it yields CASSPASGFTLTPYEQYF.

This clone was picked up one time. The gene calls are TRBV21-1 and TRBJ1-2; the table's D gene call, TRBD1, was not cross checked with the DNA. TRBV21-1 is shown as a pseudogene. This CDR3 has 17 amino acids. CDR3 amino acids: CASSKGGPRGERYGYTF. The CDR3 nucleotides read TGTGCCAGCAGCAAAGGCGGCCCCAGGGGGGAACGGTATGGCTACACCTTC.

This clone showed up just a few times. J is TRBJ1-6 and V is TRBV19; 9 positions match TRBD1. CDR3 length: 14 amino acids. Trimming removed 5 bases from V and 7 bases from J; junction bases left unmatched: 3. Germline values: CDR1 LNHDA, CDR2 SQIVND (reference sequence). DNA of the CDR3: TGTGCCAGTAGTCCCGGACAGGGGAATTCACCCCTCCACTTT. Residues: CASSPGQGNSPLHF.

The chain has TRBV7-9 and TRBJ2-5; possibly TRBD2 for D (6 bases). CDR3 length: 14 residues. CDR1 is SEHNR, CDR2 FQNEAQ, per germline (reference sequence). V gave up 5 bases and J gave up 5 bases, with 15 bases separating them. The DNA of the CDR3 is TGTGCCAGCAGCATCCCCGGGGGACGGGAGACCCAGTACTTC. This encodes CASSIPGGRETQYF.